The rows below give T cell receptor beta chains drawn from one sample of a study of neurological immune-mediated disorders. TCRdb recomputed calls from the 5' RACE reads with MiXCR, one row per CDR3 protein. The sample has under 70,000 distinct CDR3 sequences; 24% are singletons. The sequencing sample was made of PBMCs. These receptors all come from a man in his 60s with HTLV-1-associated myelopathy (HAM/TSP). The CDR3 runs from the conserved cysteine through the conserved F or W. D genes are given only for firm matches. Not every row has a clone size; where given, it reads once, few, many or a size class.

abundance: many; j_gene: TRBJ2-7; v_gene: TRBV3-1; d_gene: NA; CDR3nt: TGTGCCAGCAGCCAAGATCTGGAGGGGCCCTACGAGCAGTACTTC; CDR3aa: CASSQDLEGPYEQYF
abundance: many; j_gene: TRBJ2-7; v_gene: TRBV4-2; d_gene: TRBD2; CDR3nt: TGTGCCAGCAGCCAAGATCGCCAACTAGCGCCATCCGCCGAGCAGTACTTC; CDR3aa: CASSQDRQLAPSAEQYF
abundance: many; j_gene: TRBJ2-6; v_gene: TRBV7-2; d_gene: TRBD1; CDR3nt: TGTGCCAGCAGCTCACAGGGGGCGGGGGCCAACGTCCTGACTTTC; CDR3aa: CASSSQGAGANVLTF
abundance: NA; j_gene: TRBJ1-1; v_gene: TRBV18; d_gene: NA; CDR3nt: TGTGCCAGCTCACCAGACAGGTTGAACACTGAAGCTTTCTTT; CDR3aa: CASSPDRLNTEAFF
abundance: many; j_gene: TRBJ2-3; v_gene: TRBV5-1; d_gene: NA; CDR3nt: TGCGCCAGCAGCCTCCAGGAGGGCCGAGATACGCAGTATTTT; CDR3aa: CASSLQEGRDTQYF
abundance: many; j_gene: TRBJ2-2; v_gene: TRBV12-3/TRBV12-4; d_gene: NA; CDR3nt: TGTGCCAGCAGTCTCTGGGGGAACACCGGGGAGCTGTTTTTT; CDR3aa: CASSLWGNTGELFF
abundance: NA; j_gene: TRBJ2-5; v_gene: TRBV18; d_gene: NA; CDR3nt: TGTGCCAGCGCCACCGTCGGAGGTACAGAGACCCAGTACTTC; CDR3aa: CASATVGGTETQYF
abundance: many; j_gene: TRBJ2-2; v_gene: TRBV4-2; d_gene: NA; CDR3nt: TGTGCCAGCAGCCAAGATAACACCGGGGAGCTGTTTTTT; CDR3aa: CASSQDNTGELFF
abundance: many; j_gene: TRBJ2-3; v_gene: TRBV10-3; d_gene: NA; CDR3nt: TGTGCCATCAGTTTGGGAGAATTGATAAGCACAGATACGCAGTATTTT; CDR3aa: CAISLGELISTDTQYF
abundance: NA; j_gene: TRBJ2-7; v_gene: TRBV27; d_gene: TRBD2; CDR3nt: TGTGCCAGCAGTGTCTCCCGCGGGAGCGGCGAGCAGTACTTC; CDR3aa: CASSVSRGSGEQYF
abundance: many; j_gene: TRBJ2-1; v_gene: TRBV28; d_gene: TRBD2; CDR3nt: TGTGCCAGCAGACTCGGGTGGGGGGGAGCGGGCTACAATGAGCAGTTCTTC; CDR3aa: CASRLGWGGAGYNEQFF
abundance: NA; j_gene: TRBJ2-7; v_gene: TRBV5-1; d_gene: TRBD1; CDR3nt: TGCGCCAGCAGCGGAGGACAGGGAGGCGAGCAGTACTTC; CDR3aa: CASSGGQGGEQYF
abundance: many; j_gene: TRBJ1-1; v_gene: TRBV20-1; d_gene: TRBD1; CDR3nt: TGCAGTGCTCCCCCGGGACAGGGGAAGAGGTACACTGAAGCTTTCTTT; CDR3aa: CSAPPGQGKRYTEAFF
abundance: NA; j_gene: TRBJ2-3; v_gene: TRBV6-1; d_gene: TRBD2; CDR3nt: TGTGCCAGCAGCGACAGAGGGACTAGCGGGAGTTTAGATACGCAGTATTTT; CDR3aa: CASSDRGTSGSLDTQYF
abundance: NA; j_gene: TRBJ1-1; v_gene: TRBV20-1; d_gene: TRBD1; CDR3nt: TGCAGTGCCGACAGGGGTTCTCCTGAAGCTTTCTTT; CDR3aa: CSADRGSPEAFF
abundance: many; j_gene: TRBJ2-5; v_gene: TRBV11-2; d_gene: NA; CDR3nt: TGTGCCAGCAGCTTGTGGGCCCGAGCCCCACAAGAGACCCAGTACTTC; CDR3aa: CASSLWARAPQETQYF
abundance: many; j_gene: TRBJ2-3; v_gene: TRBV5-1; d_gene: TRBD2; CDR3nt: TGCGCCAGCAGCAGATGGACTAGCGGGACAGATACGCAGTATTTT; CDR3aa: CASSRWTSGTDTQYF
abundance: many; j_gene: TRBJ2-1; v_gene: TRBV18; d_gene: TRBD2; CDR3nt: TGTGCCAGCTCCCCCAGGGGACCGGGAGGGGGAAATGAGCAGTTCTTC; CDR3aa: CASSPRGPGGGNEQFF
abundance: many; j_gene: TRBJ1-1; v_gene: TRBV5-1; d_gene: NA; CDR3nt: TGCGCCAGCAGCAAACAGGCTCCACGTAACACTGAAGCTTTCTTT; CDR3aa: CASSKQAPRNTEAFF
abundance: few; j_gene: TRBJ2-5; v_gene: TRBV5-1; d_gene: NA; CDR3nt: TGCGCCAGCAGCTTGCGGGCTAAGGAAGCCCAGTACTTC; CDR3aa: CASSLRAKEAQYF
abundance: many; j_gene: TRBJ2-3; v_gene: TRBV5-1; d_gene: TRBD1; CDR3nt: TGCGCCAGCAGCTGGGGACAGGTCGCTCCCGATACGCAGTATTTT; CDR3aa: CASSWGQVAPDTQYF
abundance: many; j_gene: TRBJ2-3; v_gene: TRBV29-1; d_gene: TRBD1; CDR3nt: TGCAGCGTTGGACAGGGGGCGAGAATGGATACGCAGTATTTT; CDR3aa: CSVGQGARMDTQYF
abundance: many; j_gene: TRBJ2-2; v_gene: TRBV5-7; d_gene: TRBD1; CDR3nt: TGTGCCAGCAGCTTACGGGACAGGGGATATACAATTAACACCGGGGAGCTGTTTTTT; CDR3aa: CASSLRDRGYTINTGELFF
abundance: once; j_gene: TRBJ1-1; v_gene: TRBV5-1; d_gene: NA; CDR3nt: TGCGCCAGCCTGGGGGCGCCGGGCACTGAAGCTTTCTTT; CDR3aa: CASLGAPGTEAFF
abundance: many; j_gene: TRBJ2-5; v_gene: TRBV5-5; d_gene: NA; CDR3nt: TGTGCCAGCAGCTTGGACCTCGGGATCCAGTACTTC; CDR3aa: CASSLDLGIQYF
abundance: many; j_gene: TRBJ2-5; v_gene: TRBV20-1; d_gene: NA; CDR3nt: TGCAGTGCTGTCGGGACTTCTCAAGAGACCCAGTACTTC; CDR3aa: CSAVGTSQETQYF
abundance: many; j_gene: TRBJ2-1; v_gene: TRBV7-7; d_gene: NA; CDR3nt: TGTGCTAGCAGCTTAGCGGACTCTAGCAATGAGCAGTTCTTC; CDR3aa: CASSLADSSNEQFF
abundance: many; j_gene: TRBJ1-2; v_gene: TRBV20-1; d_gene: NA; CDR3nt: TGCAGTGCTAGGCAGGGTTTGAGAGGCTACACCTTC; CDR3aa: CSARQGLRGYTF
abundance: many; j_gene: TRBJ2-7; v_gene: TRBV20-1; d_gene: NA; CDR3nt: TGCAGTGCTAGAGTAGGGGGGAGTGGTTCCTACGAGCAGTACTTC; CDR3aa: CSARVGGSGSYEQYF